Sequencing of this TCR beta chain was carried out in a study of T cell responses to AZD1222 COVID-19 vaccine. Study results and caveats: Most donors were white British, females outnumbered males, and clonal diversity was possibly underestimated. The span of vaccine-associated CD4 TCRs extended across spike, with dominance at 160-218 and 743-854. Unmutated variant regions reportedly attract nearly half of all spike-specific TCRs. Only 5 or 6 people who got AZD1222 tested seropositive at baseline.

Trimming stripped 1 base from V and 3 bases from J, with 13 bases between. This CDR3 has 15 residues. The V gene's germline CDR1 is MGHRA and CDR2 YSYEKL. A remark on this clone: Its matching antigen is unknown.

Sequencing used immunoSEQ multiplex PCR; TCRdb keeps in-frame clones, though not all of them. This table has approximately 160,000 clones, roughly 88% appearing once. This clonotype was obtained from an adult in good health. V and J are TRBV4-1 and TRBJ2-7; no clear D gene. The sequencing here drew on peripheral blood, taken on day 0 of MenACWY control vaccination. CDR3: CASSQVYGTLYEQYF. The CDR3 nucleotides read TGCGCCAGCAGCCAAGTTTATGGTACACTCTACGAGCAGTACTTC.